The 9 T cell receptor beta chains below were found in one sample sequenced in a study of post-analysis software for immune sequencing data (dated by TCRdb to between 2014 and 2017). What the research found in general, with its limitations: Patients showed significantly higher frequencies than controls for a handful of TRBV segments, among them TRBV5-6, TRBV5-1 and TRBV20-1.

Receptors were amplified or captured by PCR. Sequencer: Illumina HiSeq 2500. Unique molecular identifiers were incorporated into TCR beta cDNA libraries to reduce PCR and sequencing biases. TCRdb reprocessed the public reads (quality trimming at Q25 with fastp, clone calling with MiXCR) and kept in-frame beta chains. Identical CDR3 proteins give one entry, which carries the most common genes and DNA. This sample lists about 770,000 distinct CDR3 sequences; around 45% were detected once. The ten biggest clones cover around 4.7% of the sample. No antigen has been assigned to these receptors. The sequencing input was blood. The origin of the receptors is a girl aged 10-17 years with multiple sclerosis.

This clonotype was counted once. Here the CDR3 DNA reads TGCAGTGCTAGAGGGGCTGGGGTTTATGAGCAGTTCTTC. This codes for CSARGAGVYEQFF. The chain joins TRBV20-1 to TRBJ2-1; D ambiguous. Germline V gene data show CDR1 as DFQATT and CDR2 as SNEGSKA (reference sequence). V lost 1 base and J lost 8, with 12 bases in between. The CDR3 has 13 amino acids.

About this clonotype: This sequence may be a read error, since a much larger clone differs from it by one base. The chain combines TRBV7-3 with TRBJ2-5; tentatively, D is TRBD2 (5 bases). The germline gives CDR1 SGHTA, CDR2 FQGTGA. V dropped 6 bases and J dropped 0 bases, with 8 bases sitting between them. The CDR3 covers 13 residues. The CDR3 DNA reads TGTGCCAGCAGTCAGGACTACCAAGAGACCCAGTACTTC. It specifies CASSQDYQETQYF.

The table lists this clonotype with a few counts. This chain connects TRBV12-3 or TRBV12-4 to TRBJ2-1; D call uncertain. The germline V and J ends were trimmed by 3 bases and 3 bases, with 3 bases remaining between them. CDR3 size: 12 residues. The CDR3 protein is CASSFSYNEQFF. For the CDR3, the DNA is TGTGCCAGCAGTTTCAGCTACAATGAGCAGTTCTTC.

The V and J genes are TRBV29-1 and TRBJ2-1; 9 nucleotides align to TRBD2. With 8 bases clipped from V and 8 bases from J, the junction kept 13 bases outside the gene matches. CDR3 length: 14 residues. Germline V gene lookup returns CDR1 SQVTM and CDR2 ANQGSEA. CDR3 DNA: TGCAGCTCCGGGGGGGGTAGCGGGAGCTATGAGCAGTTCTTC. This sequence encodes CSSGGGSGSYEQFF.

This clonotype was seen more than once but under ten times. The gene calls are TRBV3-1 and TRBJ2-3; 8 bases are a match to TRBD2. J lost 2 bases, V lost 6 bases, and 7 bases had no gene match. There are 15 residues in the CDR3. Germline V gene lookup returns CDR1 LGHDT and CDR2 YNNKEL (reference sequence). CDR3 nucleotides: TGTGCCAGCAGATCCGGGACTAGGGACACAGATACGCAGTATTTT. This sequence encodes CASRSGTRDTDTQYF.

This clonotype was picked up a small number of times. The V gene is TRBV5-1, the J gene TRBJ2-3; D uncertain. Looked up from germline, CDR1 is SGHRS and CDR2 is YFSETQ. Trimming shortened V by 6 bases and J by 2 bases, and 10 bases separated the two germline ends. This CDR3 comprises 13 residues. In DNA, the CDR3 is TGCGCCAGCAACTGGGAATCCACAGATACGCAGTATTTT. This sequence encodes CASNWESTDTQYF.

V is TRBV15 and J is TRBJ2-3; D gene unclear. CDR1 is LNHNV and CDR2 is YYDKDF in the germline V gene (reference sequence). V lost 1 base and J 1 base, leaving 3 bases between the germline ends. The CDR3 runs to 13 residues. CDR3 in DNA: TGTGCCACCAGCAGAGTCCGCACAGATACGCAGTATTTT. It encodes CATSRVRTDTQYF.

This chain joins TRBV20-1 and TRBJ2-1, with TRBD2 as a possible D gene (6 bases). CDR1 and CDR2 from the germline V gene are DFQATT and SNEGSKA (reference sequence). V dropped 1 base and J dropped 4 bases, with 23 bases sitting between them. The CDR3 totals 18 residues. This CDR3 reads CSARGRGVSGVFYNEQFF. The CDR3 coding sequence is TGCAGTGCTAGAGGCCGAGGGGTTAGCGGAGTCTTTTACAATGAGCAGTTCTTC.

In the case of this clonotype: Germline and junction disagree at one end, which may indicate a read error. The chain recombines TRBV7-7 with TRBJ2-5; 15 bases map to TRBD2. This CDR3 contains 17 residues. In germline, CDR1 is SSHAT, CDR2 FNYEAQ (reference sequence). The CDR3 coding sequence is TGTGCTAGCAGCTCTAGGACTAGCGGGAGGGCCGATGGGACCCAGTACTTC. Encoded protein: CASSSRTSGRADGTQYF.